The 29 T cell receptor beta chains reported below all come from one sample, sequenced in a study of cytomegalovirus exposure and HLA in healthy donors. A multiplex PCR was run with 60 Vbeta primers and 13 Jbeta primers. Some clones are missing from TCRdb's copy, which holds only in-frame ones; the method was immunoSEQ multiplex PCR. Among under 200,000 clones listed, about 76% were seen once. The sample taken for sequencing was PBMCs. The receptors originated from a male donor in good health and CMV-seropositive.

This sequence joins TRBV6-6 and TRBJ1-1; tentative D call: TRBD1 (6 bases). This CDR3 comprises 14 residues. Germline-derived CDR1 and CDR2 are MNHNY and SVGAGI (reference sequence). The V and J ends lost 6 bases and 5 bases respectively, with 16 bases between them. The DNA of the CDR3 is TGTGCCAGCAGCTTCCGTACAGGGTGGACTGAAGCTTTCTTT. Translating it yields CASSFRTGWTEAFF.

The chain recombines TRBV7-2 with TRBJ2-6, with D perhaps TRBD2 (5 bases). V lost 5 bases, J lost 0 bases, and 17 bases lay in between. The germline V gene has CDR1 SGHTA and CDR2 FQGNSA. The CDR3 totals 18 residues. The chain's CDR3 is CASSVRTGFFSGANVLTF. CDR3 bases: TGTGCCAGCAGCGTACGAACGGGGTTTTTCTCTGGGGCCAACGTCCTGACTTTC. Together with reference TRBV7-2 and TRBJ2-6, the CDR3 gives the full variable domain: GAGVSQSPSNKVTEKGKDVELRCDPISGHTALYWYRQSLGQGLEFLIYFQGNSAPDKSGLPSDRFSAERTGGSVSTLTIQRTQQEDSAVYLCASSVRTGFFSGANVLTFGAGSRLTVL.

This clone was observed a handful of times. This chain uses TRBV7-2 with TRBJ1-1; TRBD1 matches 9 bases. This CDR3 comprises 15 residues. The V gene's germline CDR1 is SGHTA and CDR2 FQGNSA. Trimming at V came to 5 bases and at J to 2 bases, leaving 6 bases not matched to a gene. CDR3 DNA: TGTGCCAGCAGCCGACAGGGGGGTTTAAACACTGAAGCTTTCTTT. This sequence encodes CASSRQGGLNTEAFF. The variable domain in full, with the rest retrieved from reference TRBV7-2 and TRBJ1-1, is GAGVSQSPSNKVTEKGKDVELRCDPISGHTALYWYRQSLGQGLEFLIYFQGNSAPDKSGLPSDRFSAERTGGSVSTLTIQRTQQEDSAVYLCASSRQGGLNTEAFFGQGTRLTVV.

J is TRBJ2-7 and V is TRBV7-6; 10 bases are shared with TRBD1. CDR3 length: 14 residues. J gave up 5 bases and V 5 bases, and 6 bases lay outside the gene matches. Germline V gives CDR1 SGHVS, CDR2 FNYEAQ. CDR3 bases: TGTGCCAGCAGCCCTTGGACAGGGGGTAACGAGCAGTACTTC. This encodes CASSPWTGGNEQYF.

V gene TRBV6-5 combines with J gene TRBJ2-5, with 8 bases aligning to TRBD2. CDR1 and CDR2 (germline): MNHEY, SVGAGI. V dropped 5 bases and J dropped 1; count of bases not matched to a gene: 3. The CDR3 covers 14 residues. The CDR3 here is CASSKGLVQETQYF. In DNA, the CDR3 is TGTGCCAGCAGTAAGGGACTAGTCCAAGAGACCCAGTACTTC.

J is TRBJ1-1 and V is TRBV5-1; TRBD1 might be the D (5 bases). The CDR3 is 13 residues long. V was trimmed by 4 bases and J by 6 bases, leaving 13 bases between them. Germline loops: CDR1 SGHRS, CDR2 YFSETQ. The CDR3 sequence: CASSPGSNPEAFF. The CDR3 nucleotides read TGCGCCAGCAGCCCAGGGTCCAACCCTGAAGCTTTCTTT.

This clone is a singleton in its sample. V is TRBV9 and J is TRBJ2-5, with TRBD2 matching 13 bases. This CDR3 comprises 17 residues. Germline lookup yields CDR1 SGDLS and CDR2 YYNGEE. V was pared by 0 bases and J by 1 base, with 3 bases of the junction left unmatched. CDR3 nucleotides: TGTGCCAGCAGCGTAGAGGGACTAGCGGGGCCCCAAGAGACCCAGTACTTC. The encoded protein is CASSVEGLAGPQETQYF.

In this sample, this clone turned up a few times. V is TRBV7-9 and J is TRBJ1-1; 7 bases fit TRBD1. With 5 bases clipped from V and 2 bases from J, the junction kept 5 bases outside the gene matches. This CDR3 region has 14 residues. The V gene's germline CDR1 is SEHNR and CDR2 FQNEAQ (reference sequence). The DNA for the CDR3 is TGTGCCAGCAGCACCCACAGGGGAAACACTGAAGCTTTCTTT. Translation gives CASSTHRGNTEAFF.

As DNA, the CDR3 is TGTGCCTGGAGTGTACTAGGAGGATTAGACCAAGAGACCCAGTACTTC. Translated: CAWSVLGGLDQETQYF. The chain uses TRBV30 and TRBJ2-5, with D maybe TRBD2 (5 bases). Trimming shortened V by 0 bases and J by 0 bases, and 14 bases separated the two germline ends. The V gene's germline CDR1 is GTSNPN and CDR2 SVGIG (reference sequence). This CDR3 has 16 amino acids.

This chain connects TRBV11-1 to TRBJ1-4; tentative D call: TRBD1 (5 bases). Trimming removed 5 bases from V and 9 bases from J, with 19 bases in between. Germline CDR1 is SGHAT and CDR2 is FQDESV (reference sequence). The CDR3 spans 15 residues. The CDR3 bases are TGTGCCAGCAGCCGAACAGCCACAGGTGCTCAAAAACTGTTTTTT. This translates into CASSRTATGAQKLFF. The full variable domain, rest sourced from reference TRBV11-1 and TRBJ1-4, is EAEVAQSPRYKITEKSQAVAFWCDPISGHATLYWYRQILGQGPELLVQFQDESVVDDSQLPKDRFSAERLKGVDSTLKIQPAELGDSAMYLCASSRTATGAQKLFFGSGTQLSVL.

The J gene is TRBJ2-1, the V gene TRBV28; tentatively, D is TRBD2 (5 bases). With 10 bases removed from V and 4 bases from J, the gap between germline ends came to 17 bases. This CDR3 region has 14 residues. Germline loops: CDR1 MDHEN, CDR2 SYDVKM. CDR3 amino acids: CATRGFPGYNEQFF. CDR3 in DNA: TGTGCCACCAGAGGTTTTCCGGGGTACAATGAGCAGTTCTTC.

The chain links TRBV7-6 to TRBJ2-7; D remains unclear. V was clipped by 6 bases and J by 9 bases, with 24 bases between them. Germline V gene sequence: CDR1 SGHVS, CDR2 FNYEAQ. This CDR3 has 15 amino acids. CDR3 coding DNA: TGTGCCAGCAGTCTCCGGCCCCAAGGAGAGCCTGGGCAGTACTTC. It is translated as CASSLRPQGEPGQYF.

The rearrangement uses TRBV18 and TRBJ1-4; a possible D gene is TRBD1 (5 bases). V lost 3 bases, J lost 8 bases, and 16 bases lay in between. Looked up from germline, CDR1 is KGHSH and CDR2 is LQKENI. This CDR3 region has 15 residues. The CDR3 sequence: CASSPEDPKGEKLFF. DNA of the CDR3: TGTGCCAGCTCACCTGAGGATCCCAAGGGGGAAAAACTGTTTTTT.

The chain combines TRBV19 with TRBJ2-7; 7 bases map to TRBD1. CDR3 length: 15 amino acids. Germline-derived CDR1 and CDR2 are LNHDA and SQIVND (reference sequence). The V segment lost 7 bases and the J segment 6 bases; nucleotides outside the gene matches: 15. CDR3 region: CASTQTGLGISEQYF. DNA of the CDR3: TGTGCCAGTACCCAGACAGGGTTGGGAATAAGCGAGCAGTACTTC. Together with reference TRBV19 and TRBJ2-7, the CDR3 gives the full variable domain: DGGITQSPKYLFRKEGQNVTLSCEQNLNHDAMYWYRQDPGQGLRLIYYSQIVNDFQKGDIAEGYSVSREKKESFPLTVTSAQKNPTAFYLCASTQTGLGISEQYFGPGTRLTVT.

This chain connects TRBV5-1 to TRBJ2-3; 11 nucleotides agree with TRBD2. The V and J ends lost 2 bases and 1 base, in that order; junction bases with no gene match: 3. CDR3 size: 16 residues. Germline lookup yields CDR1 SGHRS and CDR2 YFSETQ. The DNA of the CDR3 is TGCGCCAGCAGCTTTGTAGCGGGAGGGCGCACAGATACGCAGTATTTT. Amino acid sequence: CASSFVAGGRTDTQYF.

The gene calls are TRBV4-2 and TRBJ1-2; D gene ambiguous. This CDR3 comprises 11 residues. Between the trimmed V and J ends, which lost 1 base and 10 bases, there was a span of 7 bases. Germline CDR1 and CDR2: LGHNA and YNFKEQ. The chain's CDR3 is CASSQGQDYTF. The CDR3 DNA reads as TGTGCCAGCAGCCAAGGACAAGACTACACCTTC.

The chain combines TRBV5-1 with TRBJ1-3; D unresolved. This CDR3 has 14 amino acids. The V end was cut by 1 base, the J end by 3 bases, with 8 bases between. Germline assignment: CDR1 SGHRS and CDR2 YFSETQ. The CDR3 region has the DNA TGCGCCAGCAGCTTGAGAGGGATTGGAAACACCATATATTTT. Translating it yields CASSLRGIGNTIYF.

This chain joins TRBV2 and TRBJ2-1; D ambiguous. With 3 bases removed from V and 1 base from J, the gap between germline ends came to 7 bases. The CDR3 is 14 amino acids. Germline V CDR1 and CDR2: SNHLY, FYNNEI. The CDR3 here is CASSDARSYNEQFF. CDR3 bases: TGTGCCAGCAGTGATGCTAGGTCCTACAATGAGCAGTTCTTC.

V gene TRBV11-2 combines with J gene TRBJ1-2; D is uncertain. This CDR3 is built from 12 residues. The germline CDR1 and CDR2 sequences are SGHAT and FQNNGV. V lost 3 bases, J lost 3 bases, and 5 bases lay in between. CDR3 residues: CASSFTDYGYTF. CDR3 sequence (DNA): TGTGCCAGCAGCTTTACGGACTATGGCTACACCTTC.

This chain connects TRBV18 to TRBJ1-1; D is possibly TRBD1 (5 bases). Germline-derived CDR1 and CDR2 are KGHSH and LQKENI. This CDR3 is built from 16 residues. Trimming took 6 bases from V and 1 from J, leaving 18 bases between them. CDR3 region: CASSQGQRSKNTEAFF. As DNA, the CDR3 is TGTGCCAGCTCGCAGGGCCAACGATCAAAGAACACTGAAGCTTTCTTT.

The sample holds one count of this clone. The chain is built from TRBV7-9 and TRBJ2-5, with 7 bases identical to TRBD2. The germline V gene encodes CDR1 SEHNR and CDR2 FQNEAQ (reference sequence). This CDR3 is built from 14 residues. The junction had 4 bases not matched to a gene; V was cut back by 3 bases and J by 3 bases. The CDR3 DNA sequence: TGTGCCAGCAGCTTGAATGCGGGGGAAGAGACCCAGTACTTC. The encoded protein is CASSLNAGEETQYF.

The CDR3 DNA sequence: TGCGCCAGCAGCCCGACAAATAACGAGCAGTTCTTC. Translation: CASSPTNNEQFF. J is TRBJ2-1 and V is TRBV4-1; D unclear. Trimming removed 4 bases from V and 10 bases from J, with 11 bases in between. Germline-derived CDR1 and CDR2 are MGHRA and YSYEKL. This CDR3 contains 12 residues.

The chain uses TRBV7-9 and TRBJ2-7, with D perhaps TRBD2 (5 bases). V was trimmed by 1 base and J by 2 bases, leaving 12 bases between them. The CDR3 consists of 15 residues. The germline V gene has CDR1 SEHNR and CDR2 FQNEAQ (reference sequence). CDR3 sequence: CASSLEFRGTYEQYF. The CDR3 bases are TGTGCCAGCAGCTTAGAGTTTCGGGGAACCTACGAGCAGTACTTC.

The gene calls are TRBV13 and TRBJ1-6; 9 positions match TRBD1. This CDR3 comprises 15 residues. V lost 1 base and J lost 10; bases outside the gene matches: 5. CDR1 PRHDT and CDR2 FYEKMQ come from the germline V gene (reference sequence). DNA for the CDR3: TGTGCCAGCAGCTTAGCCGGGACAGGGATGTCACCCCTCCACTTT. Amino acid sequence: CASSLAGTGMSPLHF.

The chain recombines TRBV6-5 with TRBJ2-7; 11 bases line up with TRBD2. Germline V gene sequence: CDR1 MNHEY, CDR2 SVGAGI. V trimming: 5 bases; J trimming: 3 bases; junction bases outside the gene matches: 6. The CDR3 runs 15 residues. Here the CDR3 DNA reads TGTGCCAGCAGTCTCCTAGCGGGAGGAGGCTACGAGCAGTACTTC. The encoded protein is CASSLLAGGGYEQYF.

This clone was counted between two and nine times. The chain uses TRBV18 and TRBJ2-5, with TRBD1 matching 7 bases. The CDR3 consists of 16 residues. The V gene's germline CDR1 is KGHSH and CDR2 LQKENI. V lost 6 bases to trimming and J lost 5 bases; unmatched junction nucleotides: 15. The CDR3 DNA reads as TGTGCCAGCTCCCAAAGGAAGACAGGGACATGGGAGACCCAGTACTTC. Its translation is CASSQRKTGTWETQYF. The whole variable domain, filled in from reference TRBV18 and TRBJ2-5, reads NAGVMQNPRHLVRRRGQEARLRCSPMKGHSHVYWYRQLPEEGLKFMVYLQKENIIDESGMPKERFSAEFPKEGPSILRIQQVVRGDSAAYFCASSQRKTGTWETQYFGPGTRLLVL.

V is TRBV15 and J is TRBJ1-5; D ambiguous. The V end lost 5 bases, the J end lost 2 bases, and 10 bases lay between the germline ends. The germline V gene has CDR1 LNHNV and CDR2 YYDKDF (reference sequence). The CDR3 extends over 14 amino acids. CDR3 bases: TGTGCCACCAGCCCCCGAGGGCGCAATCAGCCCCAGCATTTT. This translates into CATSPRGRNQPQHF. The whole variable domain, filled in from reference TRBV15 and TRBJ1-5, reads DAMVIQNPRYQVTQFGKPVTLSCSQTLNHNVMYWYQQKSSQAPKLLFHYYDKDFNNEADTPDNFQSRRPNTSFCFLDIRSPGLGDTAMYLCATSPRGRNQPQHFGDGTRLSIL.

Notes on this clone: The junction differs from germline at one of its ends, possibly a read error. The V and J genes are TRBV7-7 and TRBJ2-5; 10 nucleotides align to TRBD2. Germline CDR1 reads SSHAT; CDR2 reads FNYEAQ (reference sequence). The CDR3 loop spans 18 amino acids. The CDR3 sequence is CASSASGGGAGLQETQYF. Written as DNA, the CDR3 is TGTGCTAGCAGCGCTAGCGGGGGTGGCGCGGGTTTACAAGAGACCCAGTACTTC.

V gene TRBV14 combines with J gene TRBJ2-3; TRBD1 aligns across 7 bases. The germline CDR1 and CDR2 sequences are SGHDN and FVKESK. There are 16 residues in the CDR3. Germline trimming cut 2 bases from V and 6 bases from J; bases unmatched to any gene: 11. The CDR3, as DNA: TGTGCCAGCAGCCAACCGAGGACAGGCCTCTGGGATACGCAGTATTTT. Translation gives CASSQPRTGLWDTQYF.